Here is one TCR beta chain with its context. Its antigen remains unknown. The data are from a study of PD-1 blockade in classical Hodgkin lymphoma. Study in general: Nivolumab dosing for patients was 3 mg/kg, administered intravenously every 2 weeks. Study results and limitations: Compared with baseline, CD4+ but not CD8+ TCR diversity had risen significantly by C4D1. Newly diagnosed patients and complete responders had comparable diversity at baseline.

CDR3 size: 14 residues. Trimming took 2 bases from V and 2 from J; bases not matched to a gene: 2. CDR1 SGHNT and CDR2 YYREEE come from the germline V gene (reference sequence). Relapses following autologous stem cell transplantation were seen in all patients, with brentuximab vedotin exposure varying. Clones were read by immunoSEQ multiplex PCR, and TCRdb kept only the in-frame ones, dropping some. Counted here are fewer than 100,000 clones, about nine tenths occurring once; the ten biggest clones make up roughly 3%. This chain links TRBV5-4 with TRBJ2-5; the match to TRBD2 covers 8 bases. The clonotype was recovered from a human donor with classical Hodgkin lymphoma. The sequences come from peripheral blood mononuclear cells (PBMCs), collected at baseline. CDR3 protein: CASSFTGGQETQYF. DNA for the CDR3: TGTGCCAGCAGCTTCACGGGGGGGCAAGAGACCCAGTACTTC.